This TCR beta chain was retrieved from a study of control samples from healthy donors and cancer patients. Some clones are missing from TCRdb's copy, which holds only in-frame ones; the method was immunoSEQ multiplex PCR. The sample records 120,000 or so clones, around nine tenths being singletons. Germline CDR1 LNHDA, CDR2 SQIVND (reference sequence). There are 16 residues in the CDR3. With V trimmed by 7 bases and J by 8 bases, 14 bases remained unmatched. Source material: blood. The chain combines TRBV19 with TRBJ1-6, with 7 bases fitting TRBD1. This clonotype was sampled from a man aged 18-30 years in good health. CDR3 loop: CASNPSRQGGYSPLHF. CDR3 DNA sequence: TGTGCCAGTAATCCATCACGACAGGGCGGTTATTCACCCCTCCACTTT.